This entry describes one T cell receptor (beta chain). This clonotype was observed at least ten times. Its binding antigen is unknown. No much larger clone is present one base from it, and per-base qualities are unavailable. The protocol used for the library was multiplex PCR. Sequencing used an Illumina HiSeq 4000. CDR3 regions were amplified by Arm-PCR with iRepertoire HTBI primers to construct TCR beta libraries. Before sequencing, the PCR products went through gel purification. Processing in the source paper ran as follows. Gene usage analysis of CDR3 amino acid clonotypes relied on the approximately 60 TRBV and about 15 TRBJ segments identified across samples. COPE and FqMerger were used to merge filtered high-quality paired reads into contigs. BLAST was used to align contigs to the IMGT TRBV, TRBD and TRBJ reference genes, and CDR3 was defined following IMGT. Highly expanded clones were defined as clonotypes with a frequency above 0.1%. Shannon entropy was used to measure repertoire diversity, and the Gini coefficient was used to measure V-J evenness. A clonotype was considered public if more than one individual shared it. TCRdb passed the public sequencing reads through fastp at Q25 and MiXCR, retaining productive beta sequences. Here each entry gathers all rows of one CDR3 protein and keeps the most common genes and DNA. What appears here as the V and J calls and clone size reflects TCRdb's work, not the paper's. The sample data list hundreds of thousands of distinct CDR3 sequences, and roughly 16% of these were observed just once. Together, the top ten hold about 18% of the sample.

This record belongs to a study of regulatory T cells in long-lasting Graves disease (dated by TCRdb to about 2021). With regard to the full study: Patients with newly diagnosed Graves' disease had been on antithyroid drugs for under 3 months. Peripheral blood TCR sequencing and RNA sequencing compared persistent Graves' disease patients with newly diagnosed Graves' disease patients. The study took place in China and was registered as a clinical trial. A total of around 35 samples were covered by TCR sequencing, comprising approximately 13 persistent and around 20 newly diagnosed Graves' disease patients.

The time point label, read with the paper, signifies: newly diagnosed GD, antithyroid drugs for less than 3 months. RNA was extracted from PBMCs in TRIzol for both TCR sequencing and RNA sequencing. The diagnosis of Graves' disease followed American Thyroid Association guidelines. Patients were recruited from an endocrinology department in Xi'an, China. From each patient, about 8.9 milliliters of peripheral blood was collected into an EDTA anticoagulant tube. Ficoll Paque Plus density gradient separation was used to isolate PBMCs, and no further T cell sorting was done. An Agilent 2100 Bioanalyzer and agarose gel were used to check RNA quality, and a NanoDrop 2000 was used to measure RNA concentration. CDR1 is given as SNHLY and CDR2 as FYNNEI, both from the germline V gene. V is pruned by 6 bases and J by 0 bases, leaving 2 bases of the junction without a gene match. Measured from the cysteine to the phenylalanine, the CDR3 is 13 residues long. Solely the CDR3 DNA is kept, with 39 bases framed from the first base.

Points the paper makes about the study in general: Sequencing and analysis were restricted to the TCR beta chain. Persistent Graves' disease patients showed lower TCR Shannon entropy and fewer highly expanded clones than newly diagnosed patients, suggesting clonal expansion. Persistent disease showed preferential use of TRBV28, TRBJ1-2 and TRBJ2-5, whereas newly diagnosed disease favored TRBV20-1 and TRBJ2-1. More public clonotypes were shared among persistent patients (around 2,600) than among newly diagnosed patients (966). The authors noted that the small sample size was a limitation that may lower accuracy. Because the primary lesion, thyroid tissue, could not be accessed, the study looked at peripheral blood alone.

This same sample was also taken into another study, of T cells in Graves' hyperthyroidism and ophthalmopathy. The second study reports: A patient counted as having stable Graves' hyperthyroidism if no progression to ophthalmopathy occurred over 18 months of follow-up. The hyperthyroidism patients were between 18 and 65 years old and newly diagnosed, with a disease duration of less than 2 months. Any patient with an uncontrolled infection, another autoimmune disease, pregnancy or lactation was excluded. Diagnoses were established on the basis of clinical symptoms, serum thyroxine and TRAb, thyroid ultrasound, and orbital computed tomography. For the first round of RT-PCR on the TCR CDR3, the HTBI primer set was used together with the Qiagen OneStep RT-PCR kit. Most expanded thyroid clonotypes (frequency above 0.001) were also detected in blood, suggesting blood repertoires may reflect thyroid immune responses. A model built on a 13 V-J signature distinguished ophthalmopathy from stable hyperthyroidism, reaching roughly 88% sensitivity and 81% to 83% specificity in cross-validation and 80%/75% in testing. In validation, the model predicted progression to ophthalmopathy a median of around 6.5 months before onset, with about 71% sensitivity and roughly 77% specificity. To identify TCR V-J signatures that set the groups apart, the researchers used a discovery cohort of about a hundred patients, made up of under 50 with Graves' ophthalmopathy and about 60 with stable Graves' hyperthyroidism. Whether ophthalmopathy could be predicted prospectively was tested in an independent validation cohort made up of about 18 hyperthyroidism patients plus 17 patients who later progressed to ophthalmopathy. The approximately 90 discovery patients were randomly split 7:3 into training and test sets. The study also compared thyroid tissue and blood T-cell repertoires from over 5 Graves' hyperthyroidism patients. After blood sampling, hyperthyroidism patients were treated with methimazole at a starting dose of 30 mg daily, and ophthalmopathy patients were treated with high-dose intravenous methylprednisolone. Libraries were constructed in a second round of multiplex PCR, after which size selection and purification were performed. Sequencing of the libraries was done on an Illumina HiSeq2000 using paired-end 100 bp reads. SOAPnuke was used to process the raw data, throwing out any read that contained adapters or uncalled bases, had a mean Phred below 15, or lacked an exact constant-primer or identifier match. COPE v1.2.5 was used to merge the high-quality paired reads, and each unique nucleotide sequence was defined as a clonotype. MiTCR v1.1 was used to align the clonotypes against IMGT TRBV, TRBD and TRBJ reference segments. The analysis included only V-J combinations with a frequency above 0.0001, which together covered more than 99% of the repertoires. A TCS score was defined as the ratio between F50 (clonal expansion) and ExV (chaos), using BLOSUM62-based TCRdist between CDR3 peptides within each V-J. Welch's t-statistics and random forest reduced fewer than 600 V-J features to 10 to 15, which were used in a naive Bayes classifier (R e1071). Sample size was not statistically predetermined, and investigators were not blinded to group allocation. The paper reports TCR Vbeta CDR3 sequencing of approximately 140 peripheral blood samples: approximately 41 ophthalmopathy, fewer than 85 hyperthyroidism and some 17 progressor patients.

The rearranged chain carries TRBV2 and TRBJ2-7; 7 bases in the middle match TRBD1. This clonotype was sampled from a woman younger than 45 with Graves disease. Donor details come from another sample of the same person, matched by shared clones. Sequenced material: peripheral blood mononuclear cells (PBMCs), taken at new diagnosis, from a patient treated with antithyroid drugs. The sequence in DNA is TGTGCCAGCAGGGGGGACAGCTCCTACGAGCAGTACTTC. The resulting protein is CASRGDSSYEQYF.